These 21 T cell receptor beta chains were all obtained from the same sample, sequenced in a study of T-cell reconstitution after alpha-beta-depleted transplantation in children (dated by TCRdb to 2016 to 2018). Library construction relied on PCR. For sequencing, an Illumina HiSeq 2500 was employed. To normalize quantification of the TCRbeta repertoire, the TCR libraries were built with molecular barcoding that relied on unique molecular identifiers. Clones were called with MiXCR by TCRdb after fastp trimmed the public reads at Q25, and only in-frame beta chains were retained. Duplicate CDR3 protein sequences are folded into a single record with the most common DNA and genes. In all, the sample holds more than 200,000 distinct CDR3 sequences, and 20% to 30% of those were seen once. The leading ten clones occupy 2.6% of the sample. This specimen's treatment or condition label, per the study, means: allogeneic hematopoietic cell transplantation with graft depleted of TCRalphabeta T cells and CD19 B cells.

The input for sequencing was PBMCs, taken before TCRalphabeta/CD19-depleted stem cell transplant. The source is a girl aged 2 to 9 with Fanconi anemia, due to receive a stem cell transplant.

The chain recombines TRBV7-2 with TRBJ1-2; D may be TRBD1 (6 bases). Trimming took off 0 bases at V and 4 bases at J, with 27 bases between the two ends. The CDR3 runs 20 residues. Germline CDR1 SGHTA, CDR2 FQGNSA. CDR3 bases: TGTGCCAGCAGCTTAGCCCCCGGGTCCGTTTCTCTAGGGGGGAGCTATGGCTACACCTTC. Amino acids: CASSLAPGSVSLGGSYGYTF.

This clonotype was observed at least ten times. This chain links TRBV7-2 with TRBJ2-7, with D perhaps TRBD2 (6 bases). CDR1 and CDR2 from the germline V gene are SGHTA and FQGNSA. Deletions cut 0 bases from V and 4 bases from J, with 25 bases between. This CDR3 has 19 residues. CDR3 residues: CASSLASGGRAEGRYEQYF. The CDR3 DNA reads TGTGCCAGCAGCTTAGCTTCCGGTGGTCGGGCGGAGGGGCGATACGAGCAGTACTTC.

At least ten counts were recorded for this clonotype. This chain connects TRBV20-1 to TRBJ2-7, with 9 bases matching TRBD1. The trim removed 5 bases at V and 2 bases at J, leaving 7 bases unmatched. This CDR3 comprises 14 residues. Germline V CDR1 and CDR2: DFQATT, SNEGSKA (reference sequence). CDR3 DNA sequence: TGCAGTGCTGACGAAGGGACAGGGCCCTACGAGCAGTACTTC. Translating gives CSADEGTGPYEQYF.

This clonotype was counted many times. The chain joins TRBV5-1 to TRBJ2-1; D is unclear. The V and J ends lost 0 bases and 4 bases respectively, with 11 bases between them. This CDR3 is built from 15 residues. CDR1 is SGHRS, CDR2 YFSETQ, per germline. The CDR3 DNA is TGCGCCAGCAGCTTGGTGATTGGTAATTACAATGAGCAGTTCTTC. Its protein is CASSLVIGNYNEQFF.

The V call is TRBV12-3 or TRBV12-4, the J call TRBJ2-5; D is unresolved. The CDR3 covers 11 residues. The V gene lost 5 bases and the J gene lost 5 bases, with 6 bases spanning the gap. The CDR3 DNA sequence: TGTGCCAGCAGTCAACGGGAGACCCAGTACTTC. It is translated as CASSQRETQYF.

The V call is TRBV6-1, the J call TRBJ1-5; D is uncertain. V dropped 5 bases and J dropped 0 bases, with 8 bases sitting between them. This CDR3 is 14 amino acids long. The V gene's germline CDR1 is MNHNS and CDR2 SASEGT. CDR3 loop: CASSRSSSNQPQHF. The CDR3 DNA sequence: TGTGCCAGCAGTCGGTCCTCTAGCAATCAGCCCCAGCATTTT.

This clonotype was counted many times. The gene calls are TRBV27 and TRBJ2-7; 11 bases line up with TRBD2. The germline V gene has CDR1 MNHEY and CDR2 SMNVEV (reference sequence). This CDR3 has 14 residues. Trimming cost V 4 bases and J 3 bases; bases outside gene matches: 2. The CDR3 DNA follows: TGTGCCAGCAGTTGGACTAGCGGGTTCTACGAGCAGTACTTC. This encodes CASSWTSGFYEQYF.

The V call is TRBV29-1, the J call TRBJ2-1; possible D gene TRBD2, 5 bases. The CDR3 length is 15 residues. Germline lookup yields CDR1 SQVTM and CDR2 ANQGSEA. Trimming cost V 4 bases and J 0 bases, with 13 bases left between them. This chain's CDR3 is CSVGPRLSSYNEQFF. The CDR3 bases are TGCAGCGTTGGACCTAGACTATCCTCCTACAATGAGCAGTTCTTC.

The table lists this clonotype with many counts. V usage is TRBV7-3 and J usage is TRBJ2-7; unclear D gene. Trimming removed 2 bases from V and 4 bases from J, with 9 bases in between. The CDR3 spans 13 residues. CDR1 and CDR2 (germline): SGHTA, FQGTGA. The DNA of the CDR3 is TGTGCCAGCAGCTTAGCGTCCCAGTACGAGCAGTACTTC. It encodes CASSLASQYEQYF.

This clonotype appeared many times. The CDR3 sequence: CSARPGQGVGKLFF. The CDR3 DNA reads TGCAGTGCCCGACCGGGACAGGGGGTGGGAAAACTGTTTTTT. The chain joins TRBV20-1 to TRBJ1-4; 11 nucleotides match TRBD1. Germline values: CDR1 DFQATT, CDR2 SNEGSKA (reference sequence). J was trimmed by 10 bases and V by 6 bases; bases with no gene match: 10. The CDR3 loop spans 14 amino acids.

This clonotype was seen a handful of times. This sequence joins TRBV20-1 and TRBJ2-7, with TRBD2 matching 10 bases. The CDR3 totals 20 residues. Germline V CDR1 and CDR2: DFQATT, SNEGSKA (reference sequence). The ends lost 5 bases at V and 2 bases at J; junction bases unmatched: 24. The CDR3 DNA reads as TGCAGTGCTGAGAGGTGGGGAACAGACTATAGCGGGAGGCCTCCCTACGAGCAGTACTTC. Protein: CSAERWGTDYSGRPPYEQYF.

This clonotype was counted a few times. V gene TRBV29-1 combines with J gene TRBJ1-5, with TRBD1 as a possible D gene (5 bases). The V end was cut by 5 bases, the J end by 0 bases, with 17 bases between. This CDR3 has 16 residues. The germline gives CDR1 SQVTM, CDR2 ANQGSEA. CDR3 sequence: CSVIPGTGYSNQPQHF. The CDR3 nucleotides read TGCAGCGTTATCCCCGGGACGGGTTATAGCAATCAGCCCCAGCATTTT. Full variable domain (remainder filled in from reference TRBV29-1 and TRBJ1-5): SAVISQKPSRDICQRGTSLTIQCQVDSQVTMMFWYRQQPGQSLTLIATANQGSEATYESGFVIDKFPISRPNLTFSTLTVSNMSPEDSSIYLCSVIPGTGYSNQPQHFGDGTRLSIL.

The chain joins TRBV6-5 to TRBJ2-7, with D possibly being TRBD2 (5 bases). Germline CDR1 MNHEY, CDR2 SVGAGI. This CDR3 is 12 amino acids long. Trimming removed 5 bases from V and 4 bases from J, with 9 bases in between. The CDR3 spells CASSKLGYEQYF. As DNA, the CDR3 is TGTGCCAGCAGTAAACTAGGGTACGAGCAGTACTTC.

This chain joins TRBV29-1 and TRBJ2-5; unclear D gene. The CDR3 covers 13 residues. CDR1 is SQVTM and CDR2 is ANQGSEA in the germline V gene. V was pared by 0 bases and J by 0 bases, with 5 bases between. The CDR3 nucleotides are TGCAGCGTTGAAGATGGCTACCAAGAGACCCAGTACTTC. It is translated as CSVEDGYQETQYF. Full variable domain (rest looked up from reference TRBV29-1 and TRBJ2-5): SAVISQKPSRDICQRGTSLTIQCQVDSQVTMMFWYRQQPGQSLTLIATANQGSEATYESGFVIDKFPISRPNLTFSTLTVSNMSPEDSSIYLCSVEDGYQETQYFGPGTRLLVL.

The chain has TRBV27 and TRBJ2-7; D gene unclear. Trimming pared 6 bases from V and 4 bases from J, leaving 16 bases between. The V gene's germline CDR1 is MNHEY and CDR2 SMNVEV (reference sequence). This CDR3 is built from 14 residues. CDR3 nucleotides: TGTGCCAGCAGCAAGGGCGTCCGGGTATACGAGCAGTACTTC. Its protein is CASSKGVRVYEQYF.

This clonotype was observed a handful of times. The genes are TRBV9 and TRBJ2-3; TRBD2 is a possible D gene (5 bases). The CDR3 loop spans 15 amino acids. Deletions cut 0 bases from V and 2 bases from J, with 10 bases between. Per germline, CDR1 SGDLS and CDR2 YYNGEE. CDR3 in amino acids: CASSVVRGFTDTQYF. CDR3 nucleotide sequence: TGTGCCAGCAGCGTAGTCCGCGGGTTCACAGATACGCAGTATTTT.

V and J are TRBV10-2 and TRBJ2-5; D not certain. This CDR3 spans 12 amino acids. With 4 bases removed from V and 0 bases from J, the gap between germline ends came to 3 bases. Germline CDR1 WSHSY, CDR2 SAAADI. CDR3 DNA: TGCGCCAGCAGTGTTAACCAAGAGACCCAGTACTTC. Translated, it gives CASSVNQETQYF.

The chain combines TRBV20-1 with TRBJ2-1; 9 nucleotides line up with TRBD1. CDR1 is DFQATT and CDR2 is SNEGSKA in the germline V gene (reference sequence). The CDR3 contains 14 residues. Trimming took 6 bases from V and 1 from J; bases not matched to a gene: 4. The CDR3: CSAVQGASYNEQFF. As DNA, the CDR3 is TGCAGTGCCGTACAGGGGGCGTCCTACAATGAGCAGTTCTTC.

This chain joins TRBV7-9 and TRBJ2-7; 9 nucleotides agree with TRBD1. The trim removed 0 bases at V and 9 bases at J, leaving 6 bases unmatched. This CDR3 is built from 14 residues. CDR1 is SEHNR, CDR2 FQNEAQ, per germline (reference sequence). CDR3 amino acids: CASSLAGTGMGQYF. In nucleotides, the CDR3 is TGTGCCAGCAGCTTAGCGGGGACAGGGATGGGGCAGTACTTC.

This clonotype was seen many times. The V gene is TRBV4-2, the J gene TRBJ2-7, with 7 bases aligning to TRBD2. CDR1 and CDR2 from the germline V gene are LGHNA and YNFKEQ. This CDR3 has 16 residues. V lost 0 bases and J lost 2; bases outside the gene matches: 7. The CDR3 here is CASSQDGGTNAYEQYF. The CDR3 nucleotides are TGTGCCAGCAGCCAAGACGGGGGGACTAACGCCTACGAGCAGTACTTC.

This clonotype has just a few counts. This chain connects TRBV4-2 to TRBJ2-1; 9 bases agree with TRBD2. The CDR3 length is 17 residues. The germline gives CDR1 LGHNA, CDR2 YNFKEQ. J was trimmed by 7 bases and V by 0 bases; bases with no gene match: 10. The CDR3 is CASSQDSAAGGRNEQFF. CDR3 bases: TGTGCCAGCAGCCAAGATTCGGCGGCGGGGGGGCGGAATGAGCAGTTCTTC.